Following are 32 T cell receptor beta chains from one sample sequenced in a study of blood T cell repertoires in COVID-19. Repertoires were generated with immunoSEQ multiplex PCR, while TCRdb's copy carries only in-frame clones and drops some. The sample holds about 260,000 clones; roughly 87% are singletons and the top ten take around 2.2%. The specimen sequenced was peripheral blood. These receptors were taken from a woman between 45 and 65 years old who had recovered from COVID-19.

The V and J genes are TRBV3-1 (or the pseudogene TRBV3-2) and TRBJ2-7; TRBD2 is a possible D gene (5 bases). V lost 2 bases, J lost 3 bases, and 11 bases lay in between. CDR1 is LGHDT, CDR2 YNNKEL, per germline (reference sequence). CDR3 length: 14 amino acids. The CDR3 here is CASSQSEGVYEQYF. CDR3 coding DNA: TGTGCCAGCAGCCAAAGCGAGGGAGTCTACGAGCAGTACTTC.

The chain joins TRBV5-1 to TRBJ1-5, with D unclear. The CDR3 has 18 amino acids. Germline CDR1 and CDR2: SGHRS and YFSETQ. Trimming removed 4 bases from V and 0 bases from J, with 20 bases in between. Written as DNA, the CDR3 is TGCGCCAGCAGCCCTCCCACTCGAGGGTACTATAGCAATCAGCCCCAGCATTTT. Residues: CASSPPTRGYYSNQPQHF.

The genes are TRBV6-6 and TRBJ1-3, with 8 bases identical to TRBD1. Unmatched junction bases numbered 15, after V lost 5 bases and J lost 0 bases. Per germline, CDR1 MNHNY and CDR2 SVGAGI (reference sequence). The CDR3 runs 19 residues. CDR3 bases: TGTGCCAGCAGTCCTTACTCAGGGGGCGCAGGGATCTCTGGAAACACCATATATTTT. Translated: CASSPYSGGAGISGNTIYF.

This sequence joins TRBV6-5 and TRBJ1-1, with a weak D call TRBD1 (5 bases). Trimming took off 7 bases at V and 7 bases at J, with 10 bases between the two ends. The CDR3 loop spans 11 amino acids. Germline CDR1 is MNHEY and CDR2 is SVGAGI. CDR3 bases: TGTGCCAGCACTGGGGGGGGTGAAGCTTTCTTT. Amino acids: CASTGGGEAFF.

This clone showed up just once. The chain recombines TRBV9 with TRBJ2-7; the D is unclear. Germline loops: CDR1 SGDLS, CDR2 YYNGEE. CDR3 length equals 13 residues. Trimming took off 0 bases at V and 3 bases at J, with 7 bases between the two ends. The CDR3, as DNA: TGTGCCAGCAGCGTAGTTTCGGGCTACGAGCAGTACTTC. This translates into CASSVVSGYEQYF.

J is TRBJ1-6 and V is TRBV5-4; D is possibly TRBD1 (5 bases). Germline V gene sequence: CDR1 SGHNT, CDR2 YYREEE (reference sequence). Trimming shortened V by 0 bases and J by 4 bases, and 11 bases separated the two germline ends. The CDR3 is 16 amino acids. The CDR3 DNA is TGTGCCAGCAGCTTGGGGGGCACCATATATAATTCACCCCTCCACTTT. It encodes CASSLGGTIYNSPLHF.

The gene calls are TRBV6-6 and TRBJ2-1, with 9 positions matching TRBD1. The germline gives CDR1 MNHNY, CDR2 SVGAGI (reference sequence). The length of the CDR3 is 16 residues. V was clipped by 1 base and J by 8 bases; unmatched bases: 9. CDR3 in DNA: TGTGCCAGCAGTTACTTGGGACAGGGATTAGGAGATGAGCAGTTCTTC. Translating gives CASSYLGQGLGDEQFF.

In regard to this clone: The same CDR3 also results from other DNA sequences found in this sample. The chain couples TRBV18 to TRBJ1-2, with 11 bases aligning to TRBD1. Germline values: CDR1 KGHSH, CDR2 LQKENI. V lost 3 bases, J lost 2 bases, and 2 bases stayed unmatched. The CDR3 length is 15 residues. This CDR3 is CASSPGTGGNYGYTF. In nucleotides, the CDR3 is TGTGCCAGCTCACCCGGGACAGGGGGAAACTATGGCTACACCTTC.

The rearrangement links TRBV4-2 to TRBJ1-2; D is possibly TRBD1 (5 bases). The CDR3 is made up of 13 amino acids. CDR1 is LGHNA, CDR2 YNFKEQ, per germline. Deletions cut 4 bases from V and 8 bases from J, with 14 bases between. The CDR3 protein is CASSLSREAGYTF. The CDR3 DNA reads as TGTGCCAGCAGCCTGTCCAGGGAGGCCGGCTACACCTTC.

The chain is built from TRBV15 and TRBJ2-1, with 13 bases fitting TRBD2. V lost 3 bases and J lost 8; bases outside the gene matches: 7. Germline assignment: CDR1 LNHNV and CDR2 YYDKDF (reference sequence). This CDR3 spans 16 amino acids. The CDR3 bases are TGTGCCACCAGCAGTAGGACTAGCGGGAGTTACCATGAGCAGTTCTTC. Protein: CATSSRTSGSYHEQFF. Based on the CDR3 plus reference TRBV15 and TRBJ2-1, the full variable domain is DAMVIQNPRYQVTQFGKPVTLSCSQTLNHNVMYWYQQKSSQAPKLLFHYYDKDFNNEADTPDNFQSRRPNTSFCFLDIRSPGLGDTAMYLCATSSRTSGSYHEQFFGPGTRLTVL.

The chain uses TRBV5-1 and TRBJ2-3; 9 bases agree with TRBD2. The ends lost 7 bases at V and 0 bases at J; junction bases unmatched: 15. Germline CDR1 reads SGHRS; CDR2 reads YFSETQ. The CDR3 totals 18 residues. This CDR3 reads CASRPGAGGLASTDTQYF. CDR3 in DNA: TGCGCCAGCCGCCCGGGGGCGGGGGGGCTCGCTAGCACAGATACGCAGTATTTT.

The chain is built from TRBV7-8 and TRBJ2-1; 7 bases fit TRBD1. V lost 5 bases and J lost 5; bases outside the gene matches: 3. The CDR3 covers 13 residues. Germline loops: CDR1 SGHVS, CDR2 FQNEAQ. The CDR3 here is CASSITGDNEQFF. CDR3 nucleotides: TGTGCCAGCAGCATTACAGGGGACAATGAGCAGTTCTTC.

CDR3 loop: CASSTGQVNEKLFF. CDR3 coding DNA: TGTGCCAGTAGTACCGGACAGGTTAATGAAAAACTGTTTTTT. The chain employs TRBV19 and TRBJ1-4; 7 bases match TRBD1. CDR1 and CDR2 from the germline V gene are LNHDA and SQIVND (reference sequence). Trimming cost V 4 bases and J 4 bases; bases outside gene matches: 3. This CDR3 comprises 14 residues.

The chain uses TRBV5-1 and TRBJ2-5; D may be TRBD2 (7 bases). Germline V CDR1 and CDR2: SGHRS, YFSETQ. Trimming pared 5 bases from V and 1 base from J, leaving 15 bases between. This CDR3 spans 15 amino acids. The CDR3 DNA sequence: TGCGCCAGCAGGAGGGAGGGGGGCAGCCAAGAGACCCAGTACTTC. Its translation: CASRREGGSQETQYF.

The V call is TRBV7-2, the J call TRBJ2-1; 10 bases map to TRBD2. Trimming at V came to 2 bases and at J to 6 bases, leaving 10 bases not matched to a gene. The CDR3 sequence is 17 residues long. Germline V CDR1 and CDR2: SGHTA, FQGNSA. CDR3 protein: CASSLRVRTSGINEQFF. DNA for the CDR3: TGTGCCAGCAGCTTACGAGTTCGGACTAGCGGAATCAATGAGCAGTTCTTC.

This chain links TRBV6-5 with TRBJ1-2, with D uncertain. This CDR3 comprises 13 residues. Deletions cut 2 bases from V and 0 bases from J, with 4 bases between. Germline V CDR1 and CDR2: MNHEY, SVGAGI. CDR3 sequence (DNA): TGTGCCAGCAGTTACACATCTAACTATGGCTACACCTTC. Its translation is CASSYTSNYGYTF.

The rearrangement joins TRBV4-1 to TRBJ1-4; 7 nucleotides align to TRBD1. This CDR3 has 17 amino acids. The germline CDR1 and CDR2 sequences are MGHRA and YSYEKL. J lost 7 bases, V lost 1 base, and 12 bases had no gene match. As DNA, the CDR3 is TGCGCCAGCAGCCAAGTTCCGGGGCGGACAGGCGGTGAAAAACTGTTTTTT. Translation: CASSQVPGRTGGEKLFF.

This clone was picked up a small number of times. The chain is built from TRBV10-3 and TRBJ1-5, with a possible D match to TRBD1 (6 bases). The V gene's germline CDR1 is ENHRY and CDR2 SYGVKD. V was clipped by 3 bases and J by 11 bases, with 20 bases between them. The CDR3 is 15 residues long. CDR3 nucleotides: TGTGCCATCAGTGAAATGGGCAGGGGAATCGGGGCCCAGCATTTT. It specifies CAISEMGRGIGAQHF.

This clone was seen only once. J is TRBJ2-3 and V is TRBV7-9; 9 bases fit TRBD1. The CDR3 runs to 15 residues. Germline CDR1 reads SEHNR; CDR2 reads FQNEAQ (reference sequence). The V segment lost 5 bases and the J segment 4 bases; nucleotides outside the gene matches: 7. CDR3: CASSPGTGFADTQYF. DNA for the CDR3: TGTGCCAGCAGCCCCGGGACAGGGTTCGCAGATACGCAGTATTTT.

The chain uses TRBV5-1 and TRBJ2-1; a weak D match, TRBD2 (5 bases). The germline V gene encodes CDR1 SGHRS and CDR2 YFSETQ. V lost 0 bases, J lost 7 bases, and 20 bases lay in between. The CDR3 spans 17 residues. The CDR3 spells CASSLELKRIGRNEQFF. The CDR3 coding sequence is TGCGCCAGCAGCTTGGAGCTAAAGCGGATCGGAAGGAATGAGCAGTTCTTC. The complete variable domain, with remaining parts taken from reference TRBV5-1 and TRBJ2-1, reads KAGVTQTPRYLIKTRGQQVTLSCSPISGHRSVSWYQQTPGQGLQFLFEYFSETQRNKGNFPGRFSGRQFSNSRSEMNVSTLELGDSALYLCASSLELKRIGRNEQFFGPGTRLTVL.

The V and J genes are TRBV6-1 and TRBJ1-1; 7 positions agree with TRBD1. The CDR3 runs 14 residues. V trimming: 3 bases; J trimming: 5 bases; junction bases outside the gene matches: 6. Per the germline V gene, CDR1 is MNHNS and CDR2 is SASEGT. In nucleotides, the CDR3 is TGTGCCAGCAGTGAGGAGGGGGCGATGACTGAAGCTTTCTTT. It specifies CASSEEGAMTEAFF.

Only a few counts were recorded for this clone. CDR3 bases: TGCAGCGTTGAAGAGCTGGGGGCTTATGGCTACACCTTC. It codes for CSVEELGAYGYTF. The chain combines TRBV29-1 with TRBJ1-2; TRBD1 might be the D (6 bases). V gave up 0 bases and J gave up 5 bases, with 10 bases separating them. The CDR3 is 13 residues long. Looked up from germline, CDR1 is SQVTM and CDR2 is ANQGSEA.

The chain combines TRBV5-1 with TRBJ1-3; D gene ambiguous. Trimming stripped 0 bases from V and 0 bases from J, with 7 bases between. This CDR3 has 15 residues. Germline CDR1 and CDR2: SGHRS and YFSETQ. The CDR3 DNA reads TGCGCCAGCAGCTTGGAACAAAGCTCTGGAAACACCATATATTTT. Amino acid sequence: CASSLEQSSGNTIYF. Full variable domain (outside the CDR3, taken from reference TRBV5-1 and TRBJ1-3): KAGVTQTPRYLIKTRGQQVTLSCSPISGHRSVSWYQQTPGQGLQFLFEYFSETQRNKGNFPGRFSGRQFSNSRSEMNVSTLELGDSALYLCASSLEQSSGNTIYFGEGSWLTVV.

In regard to this clone: This sample includes further DNA sequences coding for the same CDR3. The chain is built from TRBV27 and TRBJ2-2; D is possibly TRBD2 (6 bases). This CDR3 is 12 amino acids long. V dropped 2 bases and J dropped 8 bases, with 6 bases sitting between them. Germline CDR1 reads MNHEY; CDR2 reads SMNVEV (reference sequence). CDR3 in amino acids: CASSLRGGELFF. CDR3 in DNA: TGTGCCAGCAGTTTACGGGGGGGGGAGCTGTTTTTT.

The chain has TRBV6-6 and TRBJ1-2, with D possibly TRBD1 on 6 matching bases. The V end was cut by 5 bases, the J end by 0 bases, with 13 bases between. CDR3 length equals 15 residues. Germline lookup yields CDR1 MNHNY and CDR2 SVGAGI (reference sequence). As DNA, the CDR3 is TGTGCCAGCAGTACTACAGGGAACGCTAACTATGGCTACACCTTC. Its translation: CASSTTGNANYGYTF.

The chain combines TRBV7-2 with TRBJ1-2, with a tentative D call TRBD1 (5 bases). V was clipped by 5 bases and J by 2 bases, with 18 bases between them. Germline V gives CDR1 SGHTA, CDR2 FQGNSA. The CDR3 sequence is 16 residues long. The CDR3 DNA reads TGTGCCAGCAGCCCCCCGAGGCAGGGTGAAAACTATGGCTACACCTTC. Its translation: CASSPPRQGENYGYTF.

V gene TRBV19 combines with J gene TRBJ1-1; 11 bases fit TRBD1. This CDR3 spans 12 amino acids. CDR1 is LNHDA, CDR2 SQIVND, per germline (reference sequence). V lost 8 bases to trimming and J lost 11 bases; unmatched junction nucleotides: 7. CDR3 nucleotides: TGTGCCAGTGGACAGGGGGCCCCTGCTGCTTTCTTT. Amino acid sequence: CASGQGAPAAFF.

The rearrangement joins TRBV7-3 to TRBJ2-1; 15 nucleotides line up with TRBD2. The trim removed 5 bases at V and 6 bases at J, leaving 20 bases unmatched. CDR1 and CDR2 (germline): SGHTA, FQGTGA. This CDR3 contains 21 residues. This chain's CDR3 is CASSHQNAPAGLAGGGNEQFF. The CDR3 DNA follows: TGTGCCAGCAGCCACCAAAACGCCCCCGCCGGACTAGCGGGAGGGGGCAATGAGCAGTTCTTC.

This clone showed up just once. The chain combines TRBV10-3 with TRBJ1-2, with D possibly TRBD1 on 5 matching bases. Trimming shortened V by 3 bases and J by 4 bases, and 18 bases separated the two germline ends. The CDR3 contains 16 residues. Looked up from germline, CDR1 is ENHRY and CDR2 is SYGVKD. The CDR3 reads CAISESKQIGGYGYTF. CDR3 nucleotides: TGTGCCATCAGTGAATCGAAACAGATCGGGGGCTATGGCTACACCTTC.

This clone has a single count. As DNA, the CDR3 is TGTGCCAGCAGCGTTTTAGGACTAGCGGGACGGGAGACCCAGTACTTC. Its protein product is CASSVLGLAGRETQYF. This chain links TRBV9 with TRBJ2-5; 12 bases line up with TRBD2. The CDR3 has 16 residues. Germline V CDR1 and CDR2: SGDLS, YYNGEE. V lost 2 bases to trimming and J lost 5 bases; unmatched junction nucleotides: 7. Supplemented by reference TRBV9 and TRBJ2-5, the full variable domain reads DSGVTQTPKHLITATGQRVTLRCSPRSGDLSVYWYQQSLDQGLQFLIQYYNGEERAKGNILERFSAQQFPDLHSELNLSSLELGDSALYFCASSVLGLAGRETQYFGPGTRLLVL.

V usage is TRBV28 and J usage is TRBJ2-3, with D possibly matching TRBD1 (6 bases). Germline values: CDR1 MDHEN, CDR2 SYDVKM. The ends were cut back, 3 bases at V and 1 base at J, with 17 bases in the middle. The CDR3 is 17 residues long. The CDR3 coding sequence is TGTGCCAGCAGTTTTCCCGCAGGGGCAGGGGGCACAGATACGCAGTATTTT. Amino acid sequence: CASSFPAGAGGTDTQYF.

The rearrangement uses TRBV7-2 and TRBJ1-3, with 7 bases fitting TRBD1. Germline-derived CDR1 and CDR2 are SGHTA and FQGNSA. V lost 7 bases and J lost 0; bases outside the gene matches: 9. This CDR3 region has 16 residues. In DNA form, the CDR3 reads TGTGCCAGCAACACGGACAGGCTAGGCTCTGGAAACACCATATATTTT. Translating it yields CASNTDRLGSGNTIYF. The variable domain in full, with the rest retrieved from reference TRBV7-2 and TRBJ1-3, is GAGVSQSPSNKVTEKGKDVELRCDPISGHTALYWYRQSLGQGLEFLIYFQGNSAPDKSGLPSDRFSAERTGGSVSTLTIQRTQQEDSAVYLCASNTDRLGSGNTIYFGEGSWLTVV.